These 13 T cell receptor beta chains were sequenced from one sample in a study of breast tumors, draining lymph nodes, adjacent tissues. Samples came from axillary lymph nodes draining the breast cancer. TCRdb re-called the multiplex PCR reads with MiXCR, one entry per CDR3 protein. The table records 200,000 to 250,000 distinct CDR3 sequences, about 34% of them present only once. Sequenced sample: axillary lymph node tissue. The receptors stem from a female donor with breast cancer. Some clones in this sample may be carry-over from other donors' samples.

A remark on this clonotype: Likely a read error: the CDR3 ends without its conserved phenylalanine or tryptophan. The genes are TRBV6-5 and TRBJ2-1; no clear D gene. The CDR3 extends over 16 amino acids. V was trimmed by 0 bases and J by 2 bases, leaving 11 bases between them. Looked up from germline, CDR1 is MNHEY and CDR2 is SVGAGI. The CDR3 spells CASSYSVGSPYNEQFL. The CDR3 DNA follows: TGTGCCAGCAGTTACTCGGTGGGGTCGCCCTACAATGAGCAGTTCCTC.

This rearrangement joins TRBV6-5 to TRBJ2-5; D not resolved. Per germline, CDR1 MNHEY and CDR2 SVGAGI. The CDR3 totals 11 residues. The CDR3 DNA reads as TGTCCACCCCCCCCGCGGGAGACCCAGTACTTC. Its protein is CPPPPRETQYF.

This clonotype was seen many times. The rearrangement uses TRBV7-3 and TRBJ2-2, with 8 bases aligning to TRBD1. Losses at the gene ends were 5 bases for V and 5 bases for J; bases not matched to a gene: 7. Looked up from germline, CDR1 is SGHTA and CDR2 is FQGTGA. CDR3 length: 15 residues. The CDR3 DNA reads as TGTGCCAGCAGCCCTCGACAGGGGAGGACCGGGGAGCTGTTTTTT. It codes for CASSPRQGRTGELFF.

This clonotype was observed at least ten times. The rearrangement joins TRBV5-1 to TRBJ1-2; TRBD1 matches 12 bases. V gave up 3 bases and J gave up 7 bases; unmatched junction bases: 4. The CDR3 runs to 14 residues. Germline V gene sequence: CDR1 SGHRS, CDR2 YFSETQ. The CDR3 region is CASSWTGQGAGYTF. In DNA form, the CDR3 reads TGCGCCAGCAGCTGGACGGGACAGGGGGCTGGCTACACCTTC.

This clonotype showed up many times. Being one base from a much bigger clone, this may be a read error. The J gene is TRBJ2-5, the V gene TRBV6-1; the match to TRBD1 covers 9 bases. Unmatched junction bases numbered 2, after V lost 6 bases and J lost 3 bases. The CDR3 loop spans 13 amino acids. Germline V gene lookup returns CDR1 MNHNS and CDR2 SASEGT. The CDR3 sequence: CASRRTGEETQYF. CDR3 sequence (DNA): TGTGCCAGCAGACGGACAGGGGAAGAGACCCAGTACTTC.

The chain uses TRBV5-1 and TRBJ2-3; 14 positions match TRBD2. Per germline, CDR1 SGHRS and CDR2 YFSETQ. The CDR3 sequence is 19 residues long. V trimming: 4 bases; J trimming: 1 base; junction bases outside the gene matches: 11. CDR3 sequence reads: CASSPGTSGSALGTDTQYF. Written as DNA, the CDR3 is TGCGCCAGCAGCCCAGGGACTAGCGGGAGCGCCCTCGGCACAGATACGCAGTATTTT. Full variable domain (rest looked up from reference TRBV5-1 and TRBJ2-3): KAGVTQTPRYLIKTRGQQVTLSCSPISGHRSVSWYQQTPGQGLQFLFEYFSETQRNKGNFPGRFSGRQFSNSRSEMNVSTLELGDSALYLCASSPGTSGSALGTDTQYFGPGTRLTVL.

A remark on this clonotype: One end of the junction is discordant with germline, which a read error may explain. V and J are TRBV6-2 or TRBV6-3 and TRBJ2-7, with D perhaps given as TRBD1 or TRBD2 (5 bases each). The germline CDR1 and CDR2 sequences are MNHEY and SVGEGT. The CDR3 runs 14 residues. As DNA, the CDR3 is TGTGCCAGATGTATTAATCCGGGACGCAACGAGCAGTGCTTC. The encoded protein is CARCINPGRNEQCF.

With regard to this clonotype: Possible read error: a much larger clone is one base away. The V and J genes are TRBV14 and TRBJ1-6, with TRBD1 as a possible D gene (5 bases). Germline CDR1 and CDR2: SGHDN and FVKESK. CDR3 length: 15 amino acids. The CDR3 region has the DNA TGTGCCAGCAGCCATTTGGGGCCAAATAATTCACCCCCCCACTTT. Its translation: CASSHLGPNNSPPHF.

At least ten counts were recorded for this clonotype. A read error may be the cause here, since a much bigger clone is one base away. V is TRBV7-2 and J is TRBJ2-5, with TRBD2 matching 7 bases. Germline V CDR1 and CDR2: SGHTA, FQGNSA. There are 15 residues in the CDR3. In DNA form, the CDR3 reads TGTGCCAGCAGCGCAACCCTAGCGGCCCAAGAGACCCAGCACTTC. This sequence encodes CASSATLAAQETQHF.

This clonotype showed up many times. CDR3 region: CSASGDFHYEQYF. The CDR3 coding sequence is TGCAGTGCTAGCGGGGACTTCCACTACGAGCAGTACTTC. V gene TRBV20-1 combines with J gene TRBJ2-7; possibly TRBD2 for D (6 bases). With 3 bases removed from V and 3 bases from J, the gap between germline ends came to 12 bases. The CDR3 totals 13 residues. CDR1 is DFQATT and CDR2 is SNEGSKA in the germline V gene (reference sequence).

This clonotype was recorded many times. This chain links TRBV12-3 or TRBV12-4 with TRBJ2-7; 11 nucleotides line up with TRBD2. V gave up 6 bases and J gave up 7 bases; unmatched junction bases: 8. The CDR3 totals 14 residues. Here the CDR3 reads CASSPLAGGDEQYF. DNA of the CDR3: TGTGCCAGCAGCCCTTTAGCGGGAGGGGATGAGCAGTACTTC.

This clonotype appeared many times. This chain links TRBV12-3 or TRBV12-4 with TRBJ2-7; D not certain. This CDR3 region has 14 residues. V was trimmed by 3 bases and J by 2 bases, leaving 11 bases between them. CDR3 nucleotides: TGTGCCAGCAGTTTCTGGGTCGGCACCTACGAGCAGTACTTC. Translated: CASSFWVGTYEQYF.

A single count supports this clonotype. This chain connects TRBV5-6 to TRBJ2-7; 7 bases agree with TRBD2. The V gene end was trimmed by 4 bases and the J gene end by 2 bases; junction bases not matched to a gene: 3. The CDR3 runs 13 residues. Per germline, CDR1 SGHDT and CDR2 YYEEEE. In DNA, the CDR3 is TGTGCCAGCAGCATTGCGGGAGCCTACGAGCAGTACTTC. This codes for CASSIAGAYEQYF.